This T cell receptor (beta chain) was profiled in a study of T-cell memory formation after mild COVID-19. Turning to the study itself: Clusters were largely donor specific. Whole-study findings and limits: Chiefly within CM and EM were the contracting CD4+ clones; CD8+ ones were within EMRA. Later expanders leaned CD4+, whereas clones that contracted between day 15 and 85 were balanced CD4/CD8.

TCR alpha and TCR beta cDNA libraries carrying sample barcodes and UMIs came from 5'RACE with constant-segment primers. Each CDR3 protein gets one entry after TCRdb re-called the 5' RACE reads with MiXCR. Of fewer than 250,000 distinct CDR3 sequences detected, over 15% appear once; the ten largest clones hold 2.1%. This CDR3 is built from 12 residues. Germline CDR1 and CDR2: SGHRS and YFSETQ. V was cut by 3 bases and J by 9 bases, with 11 bases left in between. Details on this clonotype: Antigen specificity is unknown.

Sequencing was performed on PBMCs or a T cell subset sorted from them (not recorded which). The chain is built from TRBV5-1 and TRBJ2-3; D is ambiguous. This receptor was identified in an adult woman who had mild COVID-19 (a few samples of this study predate the infection). Cell type and time point are not known. CDR3 in amino acids: CASSSNSYTQYF. In DNA, the CDR3 is TGCGCCAGCAGCTCAAACAGTTACACGCAGTATTTT.